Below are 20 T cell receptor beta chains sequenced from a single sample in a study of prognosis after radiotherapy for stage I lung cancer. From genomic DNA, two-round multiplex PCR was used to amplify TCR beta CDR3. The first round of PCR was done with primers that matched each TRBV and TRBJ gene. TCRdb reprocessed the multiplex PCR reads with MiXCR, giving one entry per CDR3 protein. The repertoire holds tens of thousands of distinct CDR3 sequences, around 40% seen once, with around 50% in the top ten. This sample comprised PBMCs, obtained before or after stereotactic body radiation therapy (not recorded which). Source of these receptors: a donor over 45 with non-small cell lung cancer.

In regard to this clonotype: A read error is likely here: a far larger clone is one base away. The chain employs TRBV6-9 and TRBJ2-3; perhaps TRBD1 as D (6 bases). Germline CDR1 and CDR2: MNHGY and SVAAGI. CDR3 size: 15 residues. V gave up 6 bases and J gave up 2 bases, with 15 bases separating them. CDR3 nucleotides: TGTGCCAGCAGCCCGGGACATGGAGACACAGATACGCAGTATTTT. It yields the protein CASSPGHGDTDTQYF.

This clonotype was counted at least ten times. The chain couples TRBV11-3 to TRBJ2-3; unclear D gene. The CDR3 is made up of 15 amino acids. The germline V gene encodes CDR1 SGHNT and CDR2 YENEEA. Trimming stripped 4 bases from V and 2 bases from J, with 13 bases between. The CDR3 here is CASSSAVLTTDTQYF. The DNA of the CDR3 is TGTGCCAGCAGCTCCGCTGTGCTTACCACAGATACGCAGTATTTT.

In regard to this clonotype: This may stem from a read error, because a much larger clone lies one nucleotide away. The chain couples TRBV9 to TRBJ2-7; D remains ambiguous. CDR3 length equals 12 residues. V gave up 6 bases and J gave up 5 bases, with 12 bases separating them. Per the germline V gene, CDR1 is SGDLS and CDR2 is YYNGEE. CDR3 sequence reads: CASIPRQDEQYF. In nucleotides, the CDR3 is TGTGCCAGCATCCCCCGCCAGGACGAGCAGTACTTC. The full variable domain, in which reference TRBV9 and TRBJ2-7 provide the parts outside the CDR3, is DSGVTQTPKHLITATGQRVTLRCSPRSGDLSVYWYQQSLDQGLQFLIQYYNGEERAKGNILERFSAQQFPDLHSELNLSSLELGDSALYFCASIPRQDEQYFGPGTRLTVT.

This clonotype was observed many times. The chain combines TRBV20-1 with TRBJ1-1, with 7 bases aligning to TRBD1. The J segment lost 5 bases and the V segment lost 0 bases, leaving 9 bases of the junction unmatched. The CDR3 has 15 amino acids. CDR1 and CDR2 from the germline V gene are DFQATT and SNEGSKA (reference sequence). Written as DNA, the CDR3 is TGCAGTGCTAGAGATTCGGCGACAGGGTCAACTGAAGCTTTCTTT. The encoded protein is CSARDSATGSTEAFF.

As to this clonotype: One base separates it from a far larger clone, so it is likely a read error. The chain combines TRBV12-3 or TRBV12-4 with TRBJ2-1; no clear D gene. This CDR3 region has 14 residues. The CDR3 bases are TGTGCCAGCAGCTTAGGTCCCTCCTACAATGAGCAGTTCTTC. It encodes CASSLGPSYNEQFF.

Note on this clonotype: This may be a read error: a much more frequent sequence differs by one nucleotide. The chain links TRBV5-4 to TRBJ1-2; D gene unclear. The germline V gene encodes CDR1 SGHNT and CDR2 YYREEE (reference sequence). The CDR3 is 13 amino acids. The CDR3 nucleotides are TGTGTCAGCAGCTTAGGCGGAAGCTATGGCTACACCTTC. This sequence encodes CVSSLGGSYGYTF.

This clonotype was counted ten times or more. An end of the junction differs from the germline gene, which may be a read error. In nucleotides, the CDR3 is TGCGCCAGCAGACAGGGGGGCGCAACTAATGAAAAGCTGTTTTTT. Protein: CASRQGGATNEKLFF. V is TRBV5-1 and J is TRBJ1-4; 8 bases match TRBD1. The CDR3 runs 15 residues. Germline CDR1 SGHRS, CDR2 YFSETQ.

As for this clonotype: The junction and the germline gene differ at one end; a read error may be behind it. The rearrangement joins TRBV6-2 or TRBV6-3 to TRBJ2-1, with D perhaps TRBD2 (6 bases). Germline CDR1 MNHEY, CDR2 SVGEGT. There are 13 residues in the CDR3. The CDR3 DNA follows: TGTGCCAGCAGTTACGACGCGGGGAGTGAGCATTTCTTC. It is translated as CASSYDAGSEHFF.

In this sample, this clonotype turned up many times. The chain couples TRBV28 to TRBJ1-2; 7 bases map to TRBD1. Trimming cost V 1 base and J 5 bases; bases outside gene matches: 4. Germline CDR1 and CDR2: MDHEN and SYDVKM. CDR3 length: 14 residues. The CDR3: CASSLLGTDYGYTF. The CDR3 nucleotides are TGTGCCAGCAGTTTATTGGGGACAGATTATGGCTACACCTTC.

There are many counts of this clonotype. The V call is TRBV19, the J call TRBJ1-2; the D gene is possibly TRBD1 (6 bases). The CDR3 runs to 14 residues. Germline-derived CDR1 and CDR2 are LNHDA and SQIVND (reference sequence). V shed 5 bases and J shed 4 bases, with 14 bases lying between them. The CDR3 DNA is TGTGCCAGTAGTGAGGGGGGGGCTATCTATGGCTACACCTTC. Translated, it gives CASSEGGAIYGYTF. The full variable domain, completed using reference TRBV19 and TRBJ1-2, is DGGITQSPKYLFRKEGQNVTLSCEQNLNHDAMYWYRQDPGQGLRLIYYSQIVNDFQKGDIAEGYSVSREKKESFPLTVTSAQKNPTAFYLCASSEGGAIYGYTFGSGTRLTVV.

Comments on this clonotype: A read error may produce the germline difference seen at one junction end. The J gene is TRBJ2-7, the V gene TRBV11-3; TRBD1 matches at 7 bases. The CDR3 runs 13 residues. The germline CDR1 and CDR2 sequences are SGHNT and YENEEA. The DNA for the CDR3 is TGTGCCAGCAGCTTAGTTCACAGGGGCGAGCATTACTTC. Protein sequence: CASSLVHRGEHYF.

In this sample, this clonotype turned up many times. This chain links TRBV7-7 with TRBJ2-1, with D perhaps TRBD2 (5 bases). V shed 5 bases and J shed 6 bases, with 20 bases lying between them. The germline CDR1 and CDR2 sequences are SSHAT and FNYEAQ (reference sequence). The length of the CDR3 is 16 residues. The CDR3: CASSPSSSYLGNEQFF. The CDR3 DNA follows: TGTGCCAGCAGCCCCTCTAGCAGTTACCTCGGCAATGAGCAGTTCTTC.

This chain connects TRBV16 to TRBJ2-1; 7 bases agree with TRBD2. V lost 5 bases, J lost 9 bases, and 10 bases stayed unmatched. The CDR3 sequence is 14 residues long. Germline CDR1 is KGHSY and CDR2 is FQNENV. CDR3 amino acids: CASSEGLSGIEQFF. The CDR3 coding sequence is TGTGCCAGCAGCGAGGGACTATCTGGAATTGAGCAGTTCTTC. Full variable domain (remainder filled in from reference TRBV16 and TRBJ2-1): GEEVAQTPKHLVRGEGQKAKLYCAPIKGHSYVFWYQQVLKNEFKFLISFQNENVFDETGMPKERFSAKCLPNSPCSLEIQATKLEDSAVYFCASSEGLSGIEQFFGPGTRLTVL.

This CDR3 is CASSLPGVTETQYF. Here the CDR3 DNA reads TGTGCCAGCAGTTTACCCGGGGTTACAGAGACCCAGTACTTC. This sequence joins TRBV27 and TRBJ2-5; tentative D call: TRBD2 (5 bases). This CDR3 comprises 14 residues. The V gene's germline CDR1 is MNHEY and CDR2 SMNVEV (reference sequence). Deletions cut 2 bases from V and 4 bases from J, with 11 bases between.

CDR3 region: CASSLDPDPTGELFF. DNA for the CDR3: TGTGCCAGCAGCTTAGACCCCGACCCTACCGGGGAGCTGTTTTTT. The rearrangement uses TRBV11-3 and TRBJ2-2, with D uncertain. This CDR3 has 15 amino acids. Germline assignment: CDR1 SGHNT and CDR2 YENEEA. Trimming removed 0 bases at V and 5 bases at J, with 10 bases between.

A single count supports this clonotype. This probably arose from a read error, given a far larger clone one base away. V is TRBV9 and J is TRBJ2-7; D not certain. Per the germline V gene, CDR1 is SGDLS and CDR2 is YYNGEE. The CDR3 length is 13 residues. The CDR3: CASRYGSTSEQYF. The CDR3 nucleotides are TGCGCCAGCAGATACGGCTCAACCTCCGAGCAGTACTTC.

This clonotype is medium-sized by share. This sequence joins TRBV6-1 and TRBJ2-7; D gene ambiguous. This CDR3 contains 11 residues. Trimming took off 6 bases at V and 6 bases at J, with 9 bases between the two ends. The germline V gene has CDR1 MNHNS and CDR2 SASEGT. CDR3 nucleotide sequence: TGTGCCAGCAGCCCCTCGGCCGAGCAGTACTTC. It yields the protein CASSPSAEQYF.

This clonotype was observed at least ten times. The CDR3 DNA is TGTGCCAGCAGTTACTCGGGCGGTTTCAATCAGCCCCAGCATTTT. Residues: CASSYSGGFNQPQHF. V and J are TRBV6-2 or TRBV6-3 and TRBJ1-5, with D hard to call. V gave up 0 bases and J gave up 3 bases, with 9 bases separating them. The CDR3 sequence is 15 residues long. Germline CDR1 MNHEY, CDR2 SVGEGT.

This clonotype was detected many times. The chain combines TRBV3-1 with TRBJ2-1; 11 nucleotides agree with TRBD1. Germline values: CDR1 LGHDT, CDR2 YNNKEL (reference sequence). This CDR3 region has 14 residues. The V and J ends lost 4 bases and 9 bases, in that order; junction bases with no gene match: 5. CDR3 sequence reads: CASSRGQGEREQFF. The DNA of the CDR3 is TGTGCCAGCAGCCGGGGACAGGGGGAACGTGAGCAGTTCTTC.

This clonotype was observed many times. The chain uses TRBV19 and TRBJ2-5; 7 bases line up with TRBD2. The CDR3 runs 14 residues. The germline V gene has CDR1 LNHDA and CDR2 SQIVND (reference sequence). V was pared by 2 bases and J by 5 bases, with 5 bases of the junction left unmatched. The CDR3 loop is CASSIRLAGETQYF. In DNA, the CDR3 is TGTGCCAGTAGTATAAGACTAGCTGGCGAGACCCAGTACTTC.